The entry below gives a single T cell receptor (beta chain) sequence along with its context. Its antigen remains undetermined. No clone much larger than this one lies a single base away; base qualities are absent. These data originate in a study of T cell responses to AZD1222 COVID-19 vaccine (dated by TCRdb to the early 2020s). For context, the study as a whole: AZD1222 recipients with second doses at about 4 weeks or about 12 weeks were pooled, because spike-specific TCR depth and breadth did not differ between schedules. TCR sequencing was performed for roughly 240 trial participants, of whom some 200 were given two doses of AZD1222 and approximately 26 were given two doses of MenACWY control vaccine. Trial participants were enrolled by age into subgroups of 18-55, 56-69 and 70-plus years, and about 150, 27 and 61 TCR-sequenced participants, respectively, were included in these subgroups.

The CDR3 regions of human TCRbeta chains were analyzed by immunosequencing. The authors' pipeline ran thus. Repertoire TCRs were matched against a reference library of SARS-CoV-2-specific TCRs generated with the MIRA antigen-specificity platform. Breadth was defined as the fraction of unique TCRs that were SARS-CoV-2-associated, and depth was defined as the fraction of total T cells that were SARS-CoV-2-associated. Using the MIRA data, each spike-specific TCR was assigned both to the spike region to which the TCR was reactive and to a CD4 or CD8 class. Log10-transformed breadth and depth values were compared by one-way ANOVA with Sidak's multiple comparisons tests. TCRdb obtained this table from immuneACCESS and retained in-frame rearrangements with V and J assigned. These tables miss some clones; where compared with another copy, unresolved V genes account for less than half of the shortfall, and the remainder is unexplained. V, J and clone size were drawn from that table, and D and trimming were deduced from the DNA. In this sample the table shows some 140,000 clones, about 94% of which occur a single time. Of the sample, about 5% falls within the top ten clones.

Points the paper makes about the study in general: Because no day 14 peak-response samples were available, the repertoires could be characterized only after the peak T cell response. Participants were mostly white British and included more females than males, and it was suggested by the authors that clonal diversity may have been underestimated. Reportedly, close to half of the unique spike-specific TCRs recognized epitopes lying outside the regions that are mutated in the B.1.351 and B.1.1.7 variants. Conclusions about previously exposed vaccinees are limited, since just 6 or 7 AZD1222 recipients were seropositive for SARS-CoV-2 at baseline. CD4 TCRs associated with the vaccine covered the entire spike protein, and the dominant responses were in regions 160-218 and 743-854. Spike-specific TCR breadth and depth rose significantly after two AZD1222 doses compared with day 0 and with MenACWY recipients. In the small 56-69-year group, the increase in depth fell short of significance, most likely because of low power.

The CDR3 has 14 amino acids, counting the end cysteine and phenylalanine. The retained sequence is limited to the CDR3, 42 bases, with the frame set at the first base. From a lookup of the germline V gene, CDR1 and CDR2 are SGHTA and FQGTGA. The V end loses 2 bases and the J end loses 0 bases, and a stretch of 6 bases separates them. Reading the label with the study, this specimen's time point is: baseline before first vaccination. Vaccinee samples were obtained from the UK trials COV001 and COV002, which included a single-blind randomized controlled phase 2/3 trial of AZD1222 (ChAdOx1 nCoV-19) in healthy adults. For TCRbeta chain sequencing, PBMC samples were collected from trial participants at day 0 and at day 28 after the second dose.

The clonotype comes from an adult in good health. Recombination linked TRBV7-3 to TRBJ2-3, with the D gene not clear enough to name. Sequences were derived from peripheral blood, sampled on day 0 of AZD1222 vaccination. In nucleotide form, the sequence is TGTGCCAGCAGCTTATTAGGCAGCACAGATACGCAGTATTTT. This encodes CASSLLGSTDTQYF.